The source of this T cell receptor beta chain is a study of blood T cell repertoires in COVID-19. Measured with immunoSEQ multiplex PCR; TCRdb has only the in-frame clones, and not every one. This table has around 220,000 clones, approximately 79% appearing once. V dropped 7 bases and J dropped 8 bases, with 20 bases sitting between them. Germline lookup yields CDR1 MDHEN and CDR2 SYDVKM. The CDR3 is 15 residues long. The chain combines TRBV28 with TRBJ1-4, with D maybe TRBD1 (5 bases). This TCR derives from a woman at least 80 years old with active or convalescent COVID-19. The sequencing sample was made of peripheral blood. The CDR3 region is CASIDVARAGEKLFF. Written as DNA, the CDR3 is TGTGCCAGCATTGACGTTGCAAGGGCAGGGGAAAAACTGTTTTTT.